One and the same sample provided the 19 T cell receptor beta chains below, sequenced in a study of type 1 regulatory T cells. Antigen specificity for these receptors is unknown. TCRdb used MiXCR to reprocess the reads, holding one entry per CDR3 protein. The repertoire consists of approximately 45,000 distinct CDR3 sequences, with 12% occurring once and the leading ten covering approximately 8%. What was sequenced was cultured non-Tr1 T cells, either the whole culture or a sorted T cell fraction (not recorded which). These receptors all come from a human donor in good health.

The genes are TRBV29-1 and TRBJ2-1, with no clear D. The germline V gene encodes CDR1 SQVTM and CDR2 ANQGSEA. The CDR3 sequence is 12 residues long. Trimming left V 7 bases short and J 3 bases short, with 10 bases between. This CDR3 is CSAGPDYNEQFF. CDR3 nucleotide sequence: TGCAGCGCCGGGCCTGACTACAATGAGCAGTTCTTC.

This clonotype was found a few times. The chain links TRBV6-5 to TRBJ2-7, with D tentatively TRBD1 (6 bases). This CDR3 region has 13 residues. V was pared by 3 bases and J by 9 bases, with 15 bases between. Looked up from germline, CDR1 is MNHEY and CDR2 is SVGAGI. CDR3 DNA sequence: TGTGCCAGCAGTTATGACAGGCCATCGGGGCAGTACTTC. This translates into CASSYDRPSGQYF.

This clonotype was detected ten times or more. The chain couples TRBV2 to TRBJ2-7; a possible D gene is TRBD1 (6 bases). With 1 base removed from V and 9 bases from J, the gap between germline ends came to 10 bases. The CDR3 is made up of 12 amino acids. Germline lookup yields CDR1 SNHLY and CDR2 FYNNEI. The CDR3 spells CASSEGQVGQYF. Here the CDR3 DNA reads TGTGCCAGCAGTGAAGGACAGGTCGGGCAGTACTTC.

This clonotype was seen at least ten times. This chain connects TRBV12-3 or TRBV12-4 to TRBJ2-7, with D perhaps matching TRBD1 (5 bases). This CDR3 spans 14 amino acids. Deletions cut 5 bases from V and 2 bases from J, with 13 bases between. CDR3 region: CASSATTGPYEQYF. Written as DNA, the CDR3 is TGTGCCAGCAGTGCAACCACAGGTCCCTACGAGCAGTACTTC.

This clonotype was counted ten times or more. This rearrangement joins TRBV12-3 or TRBV12-4 to TRBJ1-5; D unresolved. Trimming left V 0 bases short and J 9 bases short, with 12 bases between. The CDR3 has 14 amino acids. The CDR3 here is CASSLAGESGPQHF. The CDR3 nucleotides are TGTGCCAGCAGTTTAGCAGGCGAATCGGGGCCCCAGCATTTT.

This clonotype was recorded at least ten times. This sequence joins TRBV10-3 and TRBJ2-5; D gene ambiguous. Germline V lookup: CDR1 ENHRY, CDR2 SYGVKD. V was pared by 10 bases and J by 2 bases, with 11 bases between. The CDR3 extends over 12 amino acids. The CDR3 loop reads CATRDRQETQYF. CDR3 in DNA: TGTGCCACCCGTGACCGTCAAGAGACCCAGTACTTC.

The chain is built from TRBV12-3 or TRBV12-4 and TRBJ1-5; D not resolved. This CDR3 contains 14 residues. V was pared by 7 bases and J by 0 bases, with 10 bases between. This CDR3 is CASTRAGSNQPQHF. CDR3 bases: TGTGCCAGCACACGCGCGGGTAGCAATCAGCCCCAGCATTTT.

The rearrangement uses TRBV14 and TRBJ1-4; 8 bases agree with TRBD1. The CDR3 has 17 residues. V lost 4 bases, J lost 0 bases, and 7 bases stayed unmatched. CDR1 and CDR2 from the germline V gene are SGHDN and FVKESK. The CDR3 DNA reads as TGTGCCAGCAGCCTAAGGACAGGGATTGCAACTAATGAAAAACTGTTTTTT. Its protein product is CASSLRTGIATNEKLFF.

A note on this clonotype: A much bigger clone sits one base away, suggesting this may be a read error. V usage is TRBV9 and J usage is TRBJ1-2; 7 bases map to TRBD1. After removal of 4 bases from V and 1 base from J, the junction contained 10 bases not matched to a gene. This CDR3 spans 16 amino acids. CDR1 is SGDLS and CDR2 is YYNGEE in the germline V gene. The CDR3 DNA reads TGTGCCAGCAGCCCAACCTCACAGGGGCTTAACTATGGCTACACCTTC. As protein: CASSPTSQGLNYGYTF.

Many counts were recorded for this clonotype. The chain joins TRBV5-8 to TRBJ1-1; D might be TRBD1 (5 bases). The CDR3 runs 16 residues. Germline V lookup: CDR1 SGHTS, CDR2 YDEGEE. Trimming removed 2 bases at V and 0 bases at J, with 14 bases between. The CDR3 spells CASSFRVRFVNTEAFF. CDR3 nucleotides: TGTGCCAGCAGCTTCAGGGTTAGATTCGTGAACACTGAAGCTTTCTTT.

Ten or more counts support this clonotype. The genes are TRBV12-3 or TRBV12-4 and TRBJ2-2; unclear D gene. The germline V and J ends were trimmed by 5 bases and 0 bases, with 1 base remaining between them. The CDR3 runs to 12 residues. As DNA, the CDR3 is TGTGCCAGCAGTCCGAACACCGGGGAGCTGTTTTTT. Residues: CASSPNTGELFF.

The V gene is TRBV5-1, the J gene TRBJ1-1; 7 bases agree with TRBD1. The V and J ends lost 5 bases and 3 bases, in that order; junction bases with no gene match: 7. In germline, CDR1 is SGHRS, CDR2 YFSETQ. The CDR3 runs to 14 residues. CDR3 nucleotides: TGCGCCAGCAGTCCCGGTGACAGGGACACTGAAGCTTTCTTT. This translates into CASSPGDRDTEAFF.

This clonotype was seen at least ten times. The chain combines TRBV20-1 with TRBJ2-5; 12 positions match TRBD1. Germline CDR1 is DFQATT and CDR2 is SNEGSKA (reference sequence). The ends lost 6 bases at V and 5 bases at J; junction bases unmatched: 10. The CDR3 is 15 amino acids. CDR3 loop: CSAIPGTGGWETQYF. The DNA of the CDR3 is TGCAGTGCCATCCCGGGGACAGGGGGCTGGGAGACCCAGTACTTC.

In its sample, this clonotype was seen a few times. The chain carries TRBV5-1 and TRBJ2-1, with TRBD1 matching 8 bases. The CDR3 totals 17 residues. The V gene end was trimmed by 3 bases and the J gene end by 6 bases; junction bases not matched to a gene: 14. Germline V gives CDR1 SGHRS, CDR2 YFSETQ. The CDR3 region has the DNA TGCGCCAGCAGCTACGGACAGGGAGTTTTACCGCGCAATGAGCAGTTCTTC. This translates into CASSYGQGVLPRNEQFF.

The chain combines TRBV4-1 with TRBJ2-6; 7 bases fit TRBD1. The CDR3 loop spans 18 amino acids. The V and J ends lost 7 bases and 0 bases, in that order; junction bases with no gene match: 12. Germline values: CDR1 MGHRA, CDR2 YSYEKL. In DNA form, the CDR3 reads TGCGCCAGCACCCCCTTCCGACAGGGAAGCTCTGGGGCCAACGTCCTGACTTTC. Amino acid sequence: CASTPFRQGSSGANVLTF.

This clonotype occurred a few times. The junction departs from the called germline gene at one end, perhaps through a read error. The rearrangement links TRBV28 to TRBJ1-4, with a possible D match to TRBD1 (6 bases). Per the germline V gene, CDR1 is MDHEN and CDR2 is SYDVKM. This CDR3 region has 14 residues. The CDR3 loop reads CASGLGGFNEKLFF. In DNA, the CDR3 is TGTGCCAGCGGTTTAGGGGGGTTTAATGAAAAACTGTTTTTT.

The chain combines TRBV5-1 with TRBJ2-3, with a tentative D call TRBD2 (5 bases). The V gene's germline CDR1 is SGHRS and CDR2 YFSETQ. V lost 0 bases to trimming and J lost 4 bases, with 6 bases between them. The CDR3 is 13 amino acids. CDR3 DNA sequence: TGCGCCAGCAGCTTGGGGACTTCAGATACGCAGTATTTT. As protein: CASSLGTSDTQYF.

This clonotype showed up just once. V and J are TRBV11-2 and TRBJ2-3, with 11 bases identical to TRBD2. Germline CDR1 SGHAT, CDR2 FQNNGV. This CDR3 region has 18 residues. Germline trimming cut 5 bases from V and 1 base from J; bases unmatched to any gene: 11. This CDR3 reads CASSLKRAGLAGTDTQYF. Here the CDR3 DNA reads TGTGCCAGCAGCCTCAAACGCGCGGGACTAGCGGGCACAGATACGCAGTATTTT.

This clonotype has more than one count but fewer than ten. This chain uses TRBV11-2 with TRBJ2-1; tentatively, D is TRBD1 (6 bases). V lost 3 bases and J lost 6, with 9 bases in between. CDR1 SGHAT and CDR2 FQNNGV come from the germline V gene. The CDR3 length is 13 residues. The DNA for the CDR3 is TGTGCCAGCAGCTTGGGGGCTCCCAATGAGCAGTTCTTC. Its protein product is CASSLGAPNEQFF.